The 5 T cell receptor beta chains presented below share a single source sample, sequenced in a study of T-cell memory formation after mild COVID-19. MiXCR, run by TCRdb on the 5' RACE reads, gives a single entry per CDR3 protein. The sample yields 35,000 to 50,000 distinct CDR3 sequences, 6% to 8.5% seen once. Sequencing was carried out using PBMCs or a T cell subset sorted from them (not recorded which). Receptor source: an adult who had mild COVID-19 (a few samples of this study predate the infection). Cell type and time point are not known.

This clonotype has a count of ten or more. V gene TRBV7-8 combines with J gene TRBJ2-1; the match to TRBD2 covers 9 bases. J was trimmed by 7 bases and V by 5 bases; bases with no gene match: 12. The CDR3 is 16 residues long. CDR1 SGHVS and CDR2 FQNEAQ come from the germline V gene. This chain's CDR3 is CASSPGGGGLKNEQFF. The CDR3 DNA sequence: TGTGCCAGCAGCCCTGGCGGGGGGGGCCTGAAGAATGAGCAGTTCTTC. The full variable domain, in which reference TRBV7-8 and TRBJ2-1 provide the parts outside the CDR3, is GAGVSQSPRYKVAKRGQDVALRCDPISGHVSLFWYQQALGQGPEFLTYFQNEAQLDKSGLPSDRFFAERPEGSVSTLKIQRTQQEDSAVYLCASSPGGGGLKNEQFFGPGTRLTVL.

This clonotype was observed a handful of times. The rearrangement joins TRBV20-1 to TRBJ2-3, with D maybe TRBD2 (5 bases). The germline V gene encodes CDR1 DFQATT and CDR2 SNEGSKA (reference sequence). Trimming stripped 3 bases from V and 1 base from J, with 14 bases between. The length of the CDR3 is 15 residues. CDR3 in amino acids: CSASVVRAGTDTQYF. CDR3 nucleotides: TGCAGTGCTAGTGTCGTCCGAGCGGGCACAGATACGCAGTATTTT.

This clonotype showed up many times. This chain uses TRBV30 with TRBJ2-5, with 8 bases fitting TRBD1. Per the germline V gene, CDR1 is GTSNPN and CDR2 is SVGIG (reference sequence). The CDR3 runs to 11 residues. After removal of 5 bases from V and 4 bases from J, the junction contained 0 bases not matched to a gene. This CDR3 is CAWGTGETQYF. CDR3 sequence (DNA): TGTGCCTGGGGGACAGGAGAGACCCAGTACTTC.

The chain employs TRBV30 and TRBJ2-7; tentatively, D is TRBD1 or TRBD2 (5 bases each). The germline gives CDR1 GTSNPN, CDR2 SVGIG (reference sequence). This CDR3 region has 12 residues. The chain's CDR3 is CASGRSSYEQYF. CDR3 in DNA: TGTGCTTCGGGACGGTCATCCTACGAGCAGTACTTC. Looking up the rest from reference TRBV30 and TRBJ2-7 gives the full variable domain: SQTIHQWPATLVQPVGSPLSLECTVEGTSNPNLYWYRQAAGRGLQLLFYSVGIGQISSEVPQNLSASRPQDRQFILSSKKLLLSDSGFYLCASGRSSYEQYFGPGTRLTVT.

This clonotype was counted a few times. The gene calls are TRBV20-1 and TRBJ1-2, with D perhaps TRBD1 (6 bases). V was cut by 6 bases and J by 4 bases, with 12 bases left in between. Germline loops: CDR1 DFQATT, CDR2 SNEGSKA (reference sequence). This CDR3 contains 12 residues. The CDR3 spells CSALGGTYGYTF. CDR3 DNA sequence: TGCAGTGCCCTAGGGGGGACCTATGGCTACACCTTC.